The T cell receptor (beta chain) described here comes from a study of T cell responses to AZD1222 COVID-19 vaccine. The CDR3 length is 15 residues. V dropped 0 bases and J dropped 4; count of bases not matched to a gene: 6. The germline CDR1 and CDR2 sequences are SGHKS and YYEKEE (reference sequence). With respect to this clone: Its specificity is not known.

Sequencing used immunoSEQ multiplex PCR; TCRdb keeps in-frame clones, though not all of them. Counted here are 150,000 to 200,000 clones, approximately 90% occurring once; the ten biggest clones make up roughly 1.3%. Study-wide results and caveats: Vaccination with two AZD1222 doses was followed by a rise in Spike-specific TCR breadth and depth. Baseline serostatus was positive in only a handful of AZD1222 recipients.

The sequence came from an adult who received the AZD1222 COVID-19 vaccine. Sequencing used peripheral blood, obtained 28 days after the second AZD1222 dose. V usage is TRBV5-5 and J usage is TRBJ1-1, with 7 bases aligning to TRBD1. The CDR3 nucleotides read TGTGCCAGCAGCTTGGAATGGGCAGGGGGCACTGAAGCTTTCTTT. It codes for CASSLEWAGGTEAFF.